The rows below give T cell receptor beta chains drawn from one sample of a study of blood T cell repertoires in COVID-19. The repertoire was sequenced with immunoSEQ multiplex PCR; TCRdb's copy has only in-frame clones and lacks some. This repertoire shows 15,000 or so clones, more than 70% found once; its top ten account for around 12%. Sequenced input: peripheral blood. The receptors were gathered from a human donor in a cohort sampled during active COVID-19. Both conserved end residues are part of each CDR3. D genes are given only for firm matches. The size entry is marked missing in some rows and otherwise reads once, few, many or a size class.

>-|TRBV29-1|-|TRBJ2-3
TGCAGCGTTGACCTCAGGCGGGCTAGCACAGATACGCAGTATTTT
CSVDLRRASTDTQYF
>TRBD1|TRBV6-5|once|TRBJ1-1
TGTGCCAGCAGTTACCGGGACAGGGGCCCAAACACTGAAGCTTTCTTT
CASSYRDRGPNTEAFF
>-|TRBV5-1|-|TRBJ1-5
TGCGCCAGCGGGGAGGGTAATCCGGATCAGCCCCAGCATTTT
CASGEGNPDQPQHF
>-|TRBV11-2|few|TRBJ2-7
TGTGCCAGCAGCTTAGCTGGGGCGCACTACGAGCAGTACTTC
CASSLAGAHYEQYF
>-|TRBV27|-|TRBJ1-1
TGTGCCAGCAGTTCCAGGGGTATGAACACTGAAGCTTTCTTT
CASSSRGMNTEAFF
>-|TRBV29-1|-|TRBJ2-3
TGCAGCCCCAGGGATATTGGGGATACGCAGTATTTT
CSPRDIGDTQYF
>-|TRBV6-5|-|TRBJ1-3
TGTGCCAGCAGTTACGGGGGGGGGAGCGCAAACACCATATATTTT
CASSYGGGSANTIYF
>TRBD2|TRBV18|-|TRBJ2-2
TGTGCCAGCTCACCCTTCGCGGGGGTCAACACCGGAGAGCTGTTTTTT
CASSPFAGVNTGELFF
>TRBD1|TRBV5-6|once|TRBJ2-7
TGTGCCAGCAGTCGGGACAGTTACTCCTACGAGCAGTACTTC
CASSRDSYSYEQYF
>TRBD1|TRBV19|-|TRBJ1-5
TGTGCCAGTAGTATAGTGACAGGGGATCAGCCCCAGCATTTT
CASSIVTGDQPQHF
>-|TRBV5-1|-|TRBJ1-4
TGCGCCAGCAGCTTGTTAGGCAGGTCTAATGAAAAACTGTTTTTT
CASSLLGRSNEKLFF
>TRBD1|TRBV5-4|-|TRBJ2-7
TGTGCCAGCAGCAAGGGACAGGGTCTAAGCGAGCAGTACTTC
CASSKGQGLSEQYF
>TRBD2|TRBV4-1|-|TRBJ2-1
TGCGCCAGCAGCCAAGTCGGGGGGGACCATAATGAGCAGTTCTTC
CASSQVGGDHNEQFF
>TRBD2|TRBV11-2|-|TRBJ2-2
TGTGCCAGCAGCAAACGGACTAGCGGGGGGGCCTTGGTGTCCGGGGAGCTGTTTTTT
CASSKRTSGGALVSGELFF
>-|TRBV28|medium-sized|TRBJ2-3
TGTGCCAGCAGTTTATTGTCCCGACTAGTTACGGATACGCAGTATTTT
CASSLLSRLVTDTQYF
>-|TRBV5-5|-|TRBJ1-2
TGTGCCAGCAGCTTGGTATTCGCAGAATATGGCTACACCTTC
CASSLVFAEYGYTF
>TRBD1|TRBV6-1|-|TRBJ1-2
TGTGCCAGCAGTTCTGGGACAGTCAATGGCTACACCTTC
CASSSGTVNGYTF
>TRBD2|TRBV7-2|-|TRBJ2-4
TGTGCCAGCAGCTTAGACCCCGGCGGGGGGGAGACCTTC
CASSLDPGGGETF
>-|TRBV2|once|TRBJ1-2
TGTGCCAGCAATCGACAGAGGTCGGGTGGCTACACCTTC
CASNRQRSGGYTF
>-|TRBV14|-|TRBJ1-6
TGTGCCAGCAGCCAAGTCCGTAATTCACCCCTCCACTTT
CASSQVRNSPLHF
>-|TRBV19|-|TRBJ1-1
TGTGCCAGTAGTCCCTTGAGGTGGAAAGAGACGGACACTGAAGCTTTCTTT
CASSPLRWKETDTEAFF
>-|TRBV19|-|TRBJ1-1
TGTGCCAGTAGTATAGTCGGGGTTACCACTGAAGCTTTCTTT
CASSIVGVTTEAFF